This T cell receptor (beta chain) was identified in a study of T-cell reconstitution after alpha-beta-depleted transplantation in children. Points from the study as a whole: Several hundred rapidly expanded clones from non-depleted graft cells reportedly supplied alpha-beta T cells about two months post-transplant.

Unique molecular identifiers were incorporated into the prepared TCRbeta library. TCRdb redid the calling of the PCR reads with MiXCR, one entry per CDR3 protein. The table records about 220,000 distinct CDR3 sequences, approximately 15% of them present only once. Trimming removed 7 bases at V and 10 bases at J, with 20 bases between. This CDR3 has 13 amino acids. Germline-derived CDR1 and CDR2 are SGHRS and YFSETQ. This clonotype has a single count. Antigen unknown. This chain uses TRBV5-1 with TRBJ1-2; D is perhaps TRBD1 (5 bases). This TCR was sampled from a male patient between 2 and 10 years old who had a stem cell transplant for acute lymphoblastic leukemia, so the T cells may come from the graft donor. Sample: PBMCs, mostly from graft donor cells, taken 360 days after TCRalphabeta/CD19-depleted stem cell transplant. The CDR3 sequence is CASRGILGLIYTF. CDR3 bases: TGCGCCAGCCGGGGGATTCTGGGACTCATCTACACCTTC. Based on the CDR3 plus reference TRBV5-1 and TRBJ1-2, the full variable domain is KAGVTQTPRYLIKTRGQQVTLSCSPISGHRSVSWYQQTPGQGLQFLFEYFSETQRNKGNFPGRFSGRQFSNSRSEMNVSTLELGDSALYLCASRGILGLIYTFGSGTRLTVV.